The following is a TCR beta chain sequence with its context. Its antigen is not known. This entry belongs to a study of glioma-infiltrating T cells. Study-wide findings and caveats: Above-expected tissue-blood divergence occurred in all gliomas, most in low-grade ones. CDR3 overlap between tissue and blood was very small.

CDR1 and CDR2 (germline): SEHNR, FQNEAQ (reference sequence). The CDR3 has 15 amino acids. J lost 10 bases, V lost 6 bases, and 13 bases had no gene match. Amplification of TCR alpha and beta CDR3 regions from RNA used iRepertoire nested multiplex PCR. Tissue mRNA or PBMC total RNA, roughly 90-400 ng, went into one-step reverse transcription and amplification. TCRdb independently ran MiXCR on the multiplex PCR reads; one entry per CDR3 protein. Counted here are about 190,000 distinct CDR3 sequences, approximately 30% occurring once; the ten biggest clones make up over 20%. The receptor was isolated from a human donor with low-grade glioma or glioblastoma, undergoing nonglioma brain surgery, or in good health (not recorded which). The chain has TRBV7-9 and TRBJ1-4; 8 nucleotides match TRBD1. The sample was glioma tissue, nonneoplastic brain tissue, or PBMCs (not recorded which). DNA of the CDR3: TGTGCCAGCAGAAGAACCGGGACAGGCGATGGAAAACTGTTTTTT. Amino acids: CASRRTGTGDGKLFF.